This note documents a single TCR beta chain sequence. Only in-frame clones appear in the TCRdb table, and some are missing; sequencing was by immunoSEQ multiplex PCR. The table lists 95,000 to 150,000 clones, almost 90% of them singletons. This specimen belongs to a study of blood T cell repertoires in COVID-19. J lost 3 bases, V lost 2 bases, and 13 bases had no gene match. Germline CDR1 MDHEN, CDR2 SYDVKM. The CDR3 is made up of 17 amino acids. Source material: peripheral blood. This sequence was found in an older woman with COVID-19, enrolled during active disease. The gene calls are TRBV28 and TRBJ2-7; 7 nucleotides match TRBD2. Written as DNA, the CDR3 is TGTGCCAGCAGTTTAAGAGCAGGCGGGGGATCCCTCTACGAGCAGTACTTC. Translation gives CASSLRAGGGSLYEQYF.